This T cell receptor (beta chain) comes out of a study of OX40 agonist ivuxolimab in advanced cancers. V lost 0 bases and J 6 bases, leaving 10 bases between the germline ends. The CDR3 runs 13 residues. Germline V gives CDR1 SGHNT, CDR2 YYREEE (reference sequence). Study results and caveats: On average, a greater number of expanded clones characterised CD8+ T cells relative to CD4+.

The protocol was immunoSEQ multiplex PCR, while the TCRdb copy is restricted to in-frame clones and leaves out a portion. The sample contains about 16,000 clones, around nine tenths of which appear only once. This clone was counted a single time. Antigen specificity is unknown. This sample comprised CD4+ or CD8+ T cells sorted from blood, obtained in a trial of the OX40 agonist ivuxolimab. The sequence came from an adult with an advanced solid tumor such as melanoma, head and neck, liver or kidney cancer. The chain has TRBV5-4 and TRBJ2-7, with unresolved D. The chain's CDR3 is CASSLEAGAEQYF. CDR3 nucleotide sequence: TGTGCCAGCAGCTTGGAGGCAGGCGCCGAGCAGTACTTC.